This T cell receptor beta chain appears in the sequencing data of a study of cytomegalovirus exposure and HLA in healthy donors. Study outcomes and limitations: Diagnosis of cytomegalovirus status made by the classifier reportedly showed high specificity and sensitivity. Exclusion applied to some V segments, including TRBV6-2 and TRBV6-3, as they were indistinguishable.

This clone was recorded once. No antigen is known for it. V lost 0 bases and J lost 10, with 16 bases in between. The germline gives CDR1 MNHEY, CDR2 SVGAGI. This CDR3 is built from 15 residues. PCR employed 60 Vbeta and 13 Jbeta primers. The repertoire was sequenced with immunoSEQ multiplex PCR; TCRdb's copy has only in-frame clones and lacks some. Seen here are more than 95,000 clones, 73% observed once, and the top ten hold 4.8%. Sequences were obtained from PBMCs. The clonotype comes from a man aged 60 to 75 in good health and CMV-seropositive. J is TRBJ1-5 and V is TRBV6-5; D not resolved. CDR3 nucleotide sequence: TGTGCCAGCAGTTACTCGATTTCCGGGGATGGCCCCCAGCATTTT. Translated, it gives CASSYSISGDGPQHF.